Listed below are T cell receptor beta chains from one sample, sequenced in a study of blood T cell repertoires in COVID-19. The data were produced by immunoSEQ multiplex PCR, yet TCRdb's version contains in-frame clones alone and is incomplete. The data contain almost 250,000 clones, around 89% of them singletons. The sequenced sample was PBMCs or T cells enriched from blood (not recorded which). Receptor source: a woman in her twenties or thirties who had recovered from COVID-19. Each CDR3 is given with its conserved first and last residue. D genes are given only for firm matches. Size values are once, few and many counts, or a class for expanded clones, and some rows have none.

>TRBJ1-2|.|TRBV2|once
TGTGCCAGCAGTGAAGATCAAGGGGGTGGCTACACCTTC
CASSEDQGGGYTF
>TRBJ1-1|TRBD1|TRBV3-1/TRBV3-2|.
TGTGCCAGCAGCCATTTACAGGGGAACGCTGAAGCTTTCTTT
CASSHLQGNAEAFF
>TRBJ1-3|TRBD1|TRBV19|.
TGTGCCAGTAGTCCACGGACAGGCTCTGGAAACACCATATATTTT
CASSPRTGSGNTIYF
>TRBJ1-5|.|TRBV6-5|.
TGTGCCAGCAGGGACACCCTGAATAGCAATCAGCCCCAGCATTTT
CASRDTLNSNQPQHF
>TRBJ1-3|.|TRBV30|.
TGTGCCTGGAGCCCCGGGGTCTCTGGAAACACCATATATTTT
CAWSPGVSGNTIYF
>TRBJ1-4|.|TRBV30|.
TGTGCCTGGACAGGGGTGGGCGGAAGTGAAAAACTGTTTTTT
CAWTGVGGSEKLFF
>TRBJ2-1|TRBD2|TRBV7-2|.
TGTGCCAGCAGCTTCGAGGGGACTAGCGGGAAGGAGCAGTTCTTC
CASSFEGTSGKEQFF
>TRBJ2-1|.|TRBV28|.
TGTGCCAGCAGCCCGCCCGGGAGAAATGAGCAGTTCTTC
CASSPPGRNEQFF
>TRBJ2-3|TRBD2|TRBV18|.
TGTGCCAGCTCACCCCCAGTCGGGACTAGCGGGTGGATTTCGGATACGCAGTATTTT
CASSPPVGTSGWISDTQYF
>TRBJ2-1|.|TRBV10-1|.
TGCGCCAGCAGTGGGAAGGAGAATGAGCAGTTCTTC
CASSGKENEQFF
>TRBJ2-1|TRBD2|TRBV3-1/TRBV3-2|.
TGTGCCAGCAGCCAAGATCTCCGGGAGGTATCATACAATGAGCAGTTCTTC
CASSQDLREVSYNEQFF
>TRBJ1-6|.|TRBV19|.
TGTGCCAGTAGTATTCAACAGTCGTATAATTCACCCCTCCACTTT
CASSIQQSYNSPLHF
>TRBJ1-1|.|TRBV7-2|.
TGTGCCAACAGCCCAGGCCCCTTGAACACTGAAGCTTTCTTT
CANSPGPLNTEAFF
>TRBJ1-5|.|TRBV9|.
TGTGCCAGCAGCGAGGGACTCGGCAATCAGCCCCAGCATTTT
CASSEGLGNQPQHF
>TRBJ1-3|.|TRBV5-6|few
TGTGCCAGCAGCCCTTCGACAGTTACCTCTGGAAACACCATATATTTT
CASSPSTVTSGNTIYF
>TRBJ1-2|.|TRBV30|once
TGTGCCTGGAGGGCGACTAGGGTCGGAATTAACTATGGCTACACCTTC
CAWRATRVGINYGYTF
>TRBJ2-6|.|TRBV7-3|once
TGTGCCAGCAGCCTCCACCGGTACAGGGAGACCTCTGGGGCCAACGTCCTGACTTTC
CASSLHRYRETSGANVLTF